The next 22 T cell receptor beta chains were all read from a single sample in a study of somatic mutations in cytotoxic T cells in rheumatoid arthritis. TCRdb's copy holds only in-frame clones and misses some; the assay was immunoSEQ multiplex PCR. Among almost 7,500 clones, about 80% were seen once, and the ten largest hold roughly a sixth. The sequenced material came from CD8+ T cells sorted from blood. These receptor sequences come from an adult with rheumatoid arthritis.

This clone was seen a single time. CDR3 nucleotide sequence: TGTGCCAGCAGCCCGGGCACTCATGAAAAACTGTTTTTT. It encodes CASSPGTHEKLFF. The rearrangement joins TRBV14 to TRBJ1-4, with D uncertain. Germline lookup yields CDR1 SGHDN and CDR2 FVKESK. V was trimmed by 4 bases and J by 6 bases, leaving 9 bases between them. This CDR3 is built from 13 residues.

V and J are TRBV28 and TRBJ2-3; a weak D match, TRBD2 (6 bases). Trimming stripped 4 bases from V and 2 bases from J, with 13 bases between. This CDR3 has 15 residues. Germline assignment: CDR1 MDHEN and CDR2 SYDVKM. CDR3 DNA sequence: TGTGCCAGCAGTTACCGGGACTCTCTCACAGATACGCAGTATTTT. This sequence encodes CASSYRDSLTDTQYF.

CDR3 amino acids: CASSVGLAGGVADTQYF. CDR3 DNA: TGTGCCAGCAGCGTAGGTCTAGCGGGAGGGGTGGCAGATACGCAGTATTTT. The chain carries TRBV9 and TRBJ2-3; 12 nucleotides line up with TRBD2. In germline, CDR1 is SGDLS, CDR2 YYNGEE. The CDR3 has 17 residues. With V trimmed by 0 bases and J by 4 bases, 6 bases remained unmatched.

The chain carries TRBV4-3 and TRBJ2-5, with D hard to call. TRBJ2-7 matches the DNA end more closely, so the J call is doubtful. CDR3 size: 16 residues. CDR1 and CDR2 from the germline V gene are LGHNA and YSLEER. The CDR3 DNA is TGCGCCAGCAGCCAAGGATCAACAATGTCCTCCTACGAGCAGTACTTC. Translation gives CASSQGSTMSSYEQYF.

V gene TRBV6-4 combines with J gene TRBJ2-1; 10 nucleotides agree with TRBD1. The CDR3 covers 15 residues. J was trimmed by 6 bases and V by 0 bases; bases with no gene match: 2. The germline CDR1 and CDR2 sequences are MRHNA and SNTAGT. This CDR3 is CASSDSRTGGNEQFF. Written as DNA, the CDR3 is TGTGCCAGCAGTGACTCGAGGACAGGGGGCAATGAGCAGTTCTTC.

The V gene is TRBV7-8, the J gene TRBJ2-2, with a weak D call TRBD1 (5 bases). The germline CDR1 and CDR2 sequences are SGHVS and FQNEAQ. Trimming stripped 4 bases from V and 3 bases from J, with 12 bases between. The CDR3 covers 15 residues. The CDR3 DNA follows: TGTGCCAGCAGCTCAGTTGACAGTCACACCGGGGAGCTGTTTTTT. Its protein is CASSSVDSHTGELFF.

This chain links TRBV27 with TRBJ2-1; 9 bases match TRBD2. Germline assignment: CDR1 MNHEY and CDR2 SMNVEV (reference sequence). Germline trimming cut 8 bases from V and 0 bases from J; bases unmatched to any gene: 2. This CDR3 spans 14 amino acids. The CDR3 coding sequence is TGTGCCAGCCGTAGCGGGGGCTCCTACAATGAGCAGTTCTTC. Translated, it gives CASRSGGSYNEQFF.

A remark on this clone: Other DNA sequences in the sample encode the same CDR3. The V call is TRBV11-2, the J call TRBJ2-1, with TRBD2 matching 8 bases. Per germline, CDR1 SGHAT and CDR2 FQNNGV. CDR3 size: 16 residues. V lost 2 bases and J lost 2; bases outside the gene matches: 5. The CDR3 DNA reads TGTGCCAGCAGCTTACGGGCGGGGGGCCCCTACAATGAGCAGTTCTTC. Translation: CASSLRAGGPYNEQFF.

This clone occurred a few times. The rearrangement joins TRBV14 to TRBJ2-7; the D is unclear. Trimming cost V 4 bases and J 6 bases, with 13 bases left between them. The CDR3 has 13 residues. Per the germline V gene, CDR1 is SGHDN and CDR2 is FVKESK. The CDR3 DNA reads TGTGCCAGCAGCCGACACATCCTGAGCGAGCAGTACTTC. This encodes CASSRHILSEQYF.

The V call is TRBV2, the J call TRBJ2-2, with 7 bases identical to TRBD2. The CDR3 consists of 15 residues. Germline V CDR1 and CDR2: SNHLY, FYNNEI. Trimming took 10 bases from V and 2 from J; bases not matched to a gene: 10. The CDR3 loop is CATLGSGLNTGELFF. In DNA form, the CDR3 reads TGTGCCACCCTGGGTTCGGGACTAAACACCGGGGAGCTGTTTTTT.

The V gene is TRBV19, the J gene TRBJ1-2, with D possibly matching TRBD1 (5 bases). CDR1 is LNHDA, CDR2 SQIVND, per germline (reference sequence). The CDR3 runs 13 residues. Trimming removed 7 bases at V and 1 base at J, with 10 bases between. The CDR3 sequence is CASNQGSNYGYTF. CDR3 bases: TGTGCCAGTAATCAGGGTAGTAACTATGGCTACACCTTC.

The CDR3 protein is CASSLQTSGRDEQYF. DNA of the CDR3: TGTGCCAGCTCCCTCCAAACTAGCGGGAGAGACGAGCAGTACTTC. J is TRBJ2-7 and V is TRBV18, with 11 nucleotides matching TRBD2. The V segment lost 6 bases and the J segment 5 bases; nucleotides outside the gene matches: 9. CDR1 and CDR2 (germline): KGHSH, LQKENI. The CDR3 consists of 15 residues.

The rearrangement links TRBV5-1 to TRBJ2-3; D is uncertain. The V gene lost 1 base and the J gene lost 3 bases, with 12 bases spanning the gap. The CDR3 has 15 amino acids. Germline V gene sequence: CDR1 SGHRS, CDR2 YFSETQ. CDR3 in amino acids: CASSLIGYGTDTQYF. DNA for the CDR3: TGCGCCAGCAGCTTGATTGGATATGGGACAGATACGCAGTATTTT.

J is TRBJ1-1 and V is TRBV9, with a tentative D call TRBD1 (6 bases). Germline V lookup: CDR1 SGDLS, CDR2 YYNGEE. This CDR3 region has 15 residues. V was clipped by 1 base and J by 1 base, with 11 bases between them. CDR3 amino acids: CASSVQGTPNTEAFF. CDR3 nucleotides: TGTGCCAGCAGCGTACAGGGGACCCCGAACACTGAAGCTTTCTTT. Full variable domain (missing parts from reference TRBV9 and TRBJ1-1): DSGVTQTPKHLITATGQRVTLRCSPRSGDLSVYWYQQSLDQGLQFLIQYYNGEERAKGNILERFSAQQFPDLHSELNLSSLELGDSALYFCASSVQGTPNTEAFFGQGTRLTVV.

The V gene is TRBV4-1, the J gene TRBJ2-1; a weak D match, TRBD1 (5 bases). Trimming shortened V by 2 bases and J by 7 bases, and 6 bases separated the two germline ends. The CDR3 totals 12 residues. Germline lookup yields CDR1 MGHRA and CDR2 YSYEKL. The CDR3 loop is CASSQQGNEQFF. The CDR3 DNA is TGCGCCAGCAGCCAACAGGGAAATGAGCAGTTCTTC.

This chain connects TRBV5-1 to TRBJ2-2; TRBD1 aligns across 11 bases. The junction had 3 bases not matched to a gene; V was cut back by 2 bases and J by 6 bases. The CDR3 is 15 amino acids. Germline V gene lookup returns CDR1 SGHRS and CDR2 YFSETQ. The DNA for the CDR3 is TGCGCCAGCAGCTTAGGACAGGGGGCCCCCGGGGAGCTGTTTTTT. Translated, it gives CASSLGQGAPGELFF.

The chain recombines TRBV6-1 with TRBJ1-2; 7 bases agree with TRBD1. With 4 bases clipped from V and 4 bases from J, the junction kept 12 bases outside the gene matches. The CDR3 spans 16 residues. CDR1 and CDR2 from the germline V gene are MNHNS and SASEGT. As DNA, the CDR3 is TGTGCCAGCAGTGGCCGATCAGGGGGATCGAGCTATGGCTACACCTTC. It specifies CASSGRSGGSSYGYTF.

Comment on this clone: Other DNA sequences in the sample encode the same CDR3. The chain is built from TRBV6-5 and TRBJ1-1; D possibly corresponds to TRBD1 (5 bases). V was clipped by 5 bases and J by 3 bases, with 10 bases between them. CDR3 length: 13 residues. The germline CDR1 and CDR2 sequences are MNHEY and SVGAGI. The CDR3 protein is CASSLTVDTEAFF. CDR3 bases: TGTGCCAGCAGTCTGACAGTCGACACTGAAGCTTTCTTT.

Points on this clone: The junction does not match germline at one end; this may be a read error. The chain uses TRBV10-1 and TRBJ2-7, with 10 bases fitting TRBD2. Germline-derived CDR1 and CDR2 are WNHNN and SYGVQD (reference sequence). There are 16 residues in the CDR3. The CDR3 bases are TGCGCCAGCAGTCAGGCAATACTAGCGGGGATCTACGGGCAGTACTTC. This gives the protein CASSQAILAGIYGQYF.

The chain carries TRBV30 and TRBJ2-7; no clear D. This CDR3 comprises 14 residues. The V end was cut by 2 bases, the J end by 2 bases, with 13 bases between. CDR1 is GTSNPN and CDR2 is SVGIG in the germline V gene (reference sequence). CDR3 DNA sequence: TGTGCCTGGAGTCTGGAGTCAGTACCCTACGAGCAGTACTTC. Translated, it gives CAWSLESVPYEQYF.

The chain employs TRBV7-8 and TRBJ2-7; the D gene could be TRBD1 or TRBD2 (5 bases each). The CDR3 extends over 18 amino acids. Germline CDR1 SGHVS, CDR2 FQNEAQ. V was clipped by 3 bases and J by 3 bases, with 24 bases between them. CDR3 coding DNA: TGTGCCAGCAGCTTTTATCGGGACCCAAAGCCCTCATTCTACGAGCAGTACTTC. Its translation: CASSFYRDPKPSFYEQYF.

This clone has only a few counts. The gene calls are TRBV5-6 and TRBJ2-6; the match to TRBD1 covers 8 bases. Germline loops: CDR1 SGHDT, CDR2 YYEEEE. The CDR3 is 18 amino acids. The V segment lost 0 bases and the J segment 0 bases; nucleotides outside the gene matches: 5. CDR3 region: CASSLGTGMISGANVLTF. For the CDR3, the DNA is TGTGCCAGCAGCTTGGGGACAGGGATGATCTCTGGGGCCAACGTCCTGACTTTC.